Below, 4 T cell receptor beta chains from the same sample are listed, as sequenced in a study of blood T cell repertoires in COVID-19. Sequencing used immunoSEQ multiplex PCR; TCRdb keeps in-frame clones, though not all of them. Of 300,000 to 400,000 clones in the sample, under 95% are singletons; the top ten hold around 3.5%. The sequencing input was peripheral blood. The receptor set was obtained from a woman younger than 35 who had recovered from COVID-19.

This clone was recorded a few times. This rearrangement joins TRBV15 to TRBJ2-7; 7 positions match TRBD2. CDR3 size: 14 residues. The J segment lost 4 bases and the V segment lost 0 bases, leaving 3 bases of the junction unmatched. Germline V gene sequence: CDR1 LNHNV, CDR2 YYDKDF (reference sequence). Here the CDR3 reads CATSREGSGYEQYV. CDR3 DNA: TGTGCCACCAGCAGAGAGGGTAGCGGGTACGAGCAGTACGTC.

The genes are TRBV20-1 and TRBJ2-4, with 14 bases identical to TRBD2. Looked up from germline, CDR1 is DFQATT and CDR2 is SNEGSKA (reference sequence). The CDR3 is 18 amino acids. The V gene end was trimmed by 5 bases and the J gene end by 8 bases; junction bases not matched to a gene: 17. CDR3 amino acids: CSARGPGTSGGPGDIQYF. As DNA, the CDR3 is TGCAGTGCTCGTGGGCCCGGGACTAGCGGGGGACCTGGGGACATTCAGTACTTC.

This chain connects TRBV18 to TRBJ2-1, with 9 nucleotides matching TRBD2. This CDR3 comprises 15 residues. The J segment lost 10 bases and the V segment lost 4 bases, leaving 11 bases of the junction unmatched. CDR1 and CDR2 (germline): KGHSH, LQKENI. In DNA, the CDR3 is TGTGCCAGCTCACAGGGGAGCGGGAGGCTGTGGGAGCAGTTCTTC. Its protein is CASSQGSGRLWEQFF. The variable domain in full, with the rest retrieved from reference TRBV18 and TRBJ2-1, is NAGVMQNPRHLVRRRGQEARLRCSPMKGHSHVYWYRQLPEEGLKFMVYLQKENIIDESGMPKERFSAEFPKEGPSILRIQQVVRGDSAAYFCASSQGSGRLWEQFFGPGTRLTVL.

The chain is built from TRBV29-1 and TRBJ2-5, with TRBD2 matching over 7 bases. There are 14 residues in the CDR3. CDR1 is SQVTM and CDR2 is ANQGSEA in the germline V gene. J was trimmed by 2 bases and V by 6 bases; bases with no gene match: 9. CDR3 in amino acids: CSVGRTSAQETQYF. The CDR3 coding sequence is TGCAGCGTCGGACGAACTAGCGCTCAAGAGACCCAGTACTTC.